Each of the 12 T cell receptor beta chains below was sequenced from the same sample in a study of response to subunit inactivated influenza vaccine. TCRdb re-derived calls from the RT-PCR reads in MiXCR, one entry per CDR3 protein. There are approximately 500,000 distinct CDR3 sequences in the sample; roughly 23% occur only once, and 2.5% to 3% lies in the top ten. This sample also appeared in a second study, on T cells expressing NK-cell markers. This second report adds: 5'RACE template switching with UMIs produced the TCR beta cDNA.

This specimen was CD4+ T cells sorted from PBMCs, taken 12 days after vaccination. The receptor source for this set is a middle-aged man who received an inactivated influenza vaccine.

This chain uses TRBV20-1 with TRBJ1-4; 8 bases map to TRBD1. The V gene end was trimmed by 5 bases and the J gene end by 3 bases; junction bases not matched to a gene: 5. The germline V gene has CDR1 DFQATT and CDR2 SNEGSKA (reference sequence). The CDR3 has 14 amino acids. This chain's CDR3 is CSAATGGANEKLFF. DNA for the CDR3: TGCAGTGCTGCTACAGGGGGAGCTAATGAAAAACTGTTTTTT.

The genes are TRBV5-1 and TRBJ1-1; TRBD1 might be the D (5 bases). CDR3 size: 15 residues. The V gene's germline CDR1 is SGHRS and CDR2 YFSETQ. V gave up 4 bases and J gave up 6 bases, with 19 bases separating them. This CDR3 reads CASSEDGTEHAEAFF. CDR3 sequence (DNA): TGCGCCAGCAGCGAGGACGGGACGGAACACGCTGAAGCTTTCTTT.

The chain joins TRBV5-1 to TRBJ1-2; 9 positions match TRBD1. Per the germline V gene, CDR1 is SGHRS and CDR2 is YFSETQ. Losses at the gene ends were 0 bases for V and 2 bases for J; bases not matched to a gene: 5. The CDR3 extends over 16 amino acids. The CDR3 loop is CASSLAGQGINYGYTF. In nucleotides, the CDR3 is TGCGCCAGCAGCTTGGCCGGACAGGGGATAAACTATGGCTACACCTTC. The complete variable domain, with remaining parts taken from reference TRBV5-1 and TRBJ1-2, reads KAGVTQTPRYLIKTRGQQVTLSCSPISGHRSVSWYQQTPGQGLQFLFEYFSETQRNKGNFPGRFSGRQFSNSRSEMNVSTLELGDSALYLCASSLAGQGINYGYTFGSGTRLTVV.

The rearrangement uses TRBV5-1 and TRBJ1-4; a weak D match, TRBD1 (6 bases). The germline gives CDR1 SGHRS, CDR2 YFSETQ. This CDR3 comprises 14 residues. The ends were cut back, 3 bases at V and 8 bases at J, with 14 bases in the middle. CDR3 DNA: TGCGCCAGCAGCTCTACAGGGTGGTCAGAAAAACTGTTTTTT. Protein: CASSSTGWSEKLFF. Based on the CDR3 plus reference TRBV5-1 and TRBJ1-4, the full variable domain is KAGVTQTPRYLIKTRGQQVTLSCSPISGHRSVSWYQQTPGQGLQFLFEYFSETQRNKGNFPGRFSGRQFSNSRSEMNVSTLELGDSALYLCASSSTGWSEKLFFGSGTQLSVL.

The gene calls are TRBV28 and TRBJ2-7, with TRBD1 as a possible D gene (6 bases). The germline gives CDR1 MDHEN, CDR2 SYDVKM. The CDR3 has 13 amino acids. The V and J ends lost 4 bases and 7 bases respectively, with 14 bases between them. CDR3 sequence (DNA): TGTGCCAGCAGTTCAACAGGGTCCGGTGAGCAGTACTTC. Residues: CASSSTGSGEQYF.

The CDR3 loop reads CASSDHFRGTEAFF. CDR3 nucleotide sequence: TGTGCCAGCAGTGATCATTTTCGGGGGACTGAAGCTTTCTTT. The V call is TRBV25-1, the J call TRBJ1-1; possible D gene TRBD1, 5 bases. From germline, CDR1 is MGHDK and CDR2 SYGVNS. The V end lost 3 bases, the J end lost 5 bases, and 13 bases lay between the germline ends. The CDR3 sequence is 14 residues long.

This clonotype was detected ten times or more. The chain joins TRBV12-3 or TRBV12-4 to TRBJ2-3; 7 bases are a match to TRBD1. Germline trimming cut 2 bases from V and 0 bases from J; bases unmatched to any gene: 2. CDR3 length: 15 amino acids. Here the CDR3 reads CASSLSRGSTDTQYF. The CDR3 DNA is TGTGCCAGCAGTTTAAGCAGGGGGAGCACAGATACGCAGTATTTT.

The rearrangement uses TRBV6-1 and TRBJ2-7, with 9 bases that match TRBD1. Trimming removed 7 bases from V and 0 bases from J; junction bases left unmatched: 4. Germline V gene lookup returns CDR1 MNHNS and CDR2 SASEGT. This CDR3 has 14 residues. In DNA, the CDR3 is TGTGCCAGCATCCCGACAGGGGGCTCCTACGAGCAGTACTTC. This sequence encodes CASIPTGGSYEQYF.

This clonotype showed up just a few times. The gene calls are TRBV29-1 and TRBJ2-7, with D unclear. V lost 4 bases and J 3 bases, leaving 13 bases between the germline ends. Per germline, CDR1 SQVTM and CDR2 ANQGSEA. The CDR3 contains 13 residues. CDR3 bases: TGCAGCGTTGTTGACAATACGGTCTACGAGCAGTACTTC. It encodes CSVVDNTVYEQYF.

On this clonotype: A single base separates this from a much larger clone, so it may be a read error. DNA of the CDR3: TGCGCCAGGCGGCTAGCGGGAGAGACAGATACGCAGTATTTT. This sequence encodes CARRLAGETDTQYF. The chain links TRBV5-1 to TRBJ2-3, with TRBD2 identical over 10 bases. CDR1 SGHRS and CDR2 YFSETQ come from the germline V gene. V trimming: 8 bases; J trimming: 3 bases; junction bases outside the gene matches: 6. The CDR3 spans 14 residues.

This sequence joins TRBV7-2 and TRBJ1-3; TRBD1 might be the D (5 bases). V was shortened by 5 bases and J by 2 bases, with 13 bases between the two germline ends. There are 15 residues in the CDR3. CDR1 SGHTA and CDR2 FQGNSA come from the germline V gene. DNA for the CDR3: TGTGCCAGCAGCCAACTCGGGACTCCTGGAAACACCATATATTTT. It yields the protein CASSQLGTPGNTIYF.

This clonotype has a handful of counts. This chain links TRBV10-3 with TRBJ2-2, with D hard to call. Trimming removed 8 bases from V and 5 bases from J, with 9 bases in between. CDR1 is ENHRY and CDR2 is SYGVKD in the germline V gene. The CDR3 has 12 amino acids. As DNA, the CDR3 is TGTGCCATCTCGCTGAATACCGGGGAGCTGTTTTTT. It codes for CAISLNTGELFF.